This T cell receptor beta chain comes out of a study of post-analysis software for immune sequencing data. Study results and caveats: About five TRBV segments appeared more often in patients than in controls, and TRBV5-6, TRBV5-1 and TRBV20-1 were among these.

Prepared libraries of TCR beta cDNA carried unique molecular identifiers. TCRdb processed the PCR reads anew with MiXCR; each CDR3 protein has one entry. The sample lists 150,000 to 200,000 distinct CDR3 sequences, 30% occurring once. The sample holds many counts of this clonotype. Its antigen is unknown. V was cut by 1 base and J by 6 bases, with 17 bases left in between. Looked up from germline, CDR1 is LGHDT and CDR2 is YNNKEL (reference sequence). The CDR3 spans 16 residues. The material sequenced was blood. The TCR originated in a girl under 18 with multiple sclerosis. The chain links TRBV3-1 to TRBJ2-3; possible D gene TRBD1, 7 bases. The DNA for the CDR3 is TGTGCCAGCAGCCAAGGGTACGGGAGAGGGGGCGATACGCAGTATTTT. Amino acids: CASSQGYGRGGDTQYF.